What follows are 21 T cell receptor beta chains derived from one specimen sequenced in a study of cytomegalovirus exposure and HLA in healthy donors (dated by TCRdb to 2016 to 2017). The library relied on the immunoSEQ multiplex PCR assay. The multiplex PCR relied on a mix of 60 forward primers for TCR Vbeta segments and 13 reverse primers for TCR Jbeta segments. TCRdb retrieved this table from immuneACCESS and kept in-frame rearrangements only. Not all clones are present; in checked studies, unresolved V genes account for under half, and no reason is known for the remainder. This sample has 90,000 to 130,000 clones in its table, and 79% of those were observed once. The top ten clonotypes cover 2.5% to 3.5% of the sample. The sample comprised PBMCs. The receptors originated from a woman younger than 30 in good health and CMV-seropositive.

The chain uses TRBV6-4 and TRBJ2-3, with TRBD2 matching 9 bases. Unmatched junction bases numbered 8, after V lost 3 bases and J lost 7 bases. Germline V gene data show CDR1 as MRHNA and CDR2 as SNTAGT. The CDR3 is 15 amino acids. The CDR3 spells CASSETSGTSYTQYF. CDR3 nucleotides: TGTGCCAGCAGTGAGACTAGCGGTACGTCGTATACGCAGTATTTT.

About this clone itself: A far larger clone is just one base off, so this is likely a read error. Other nucleotide sequences in the sample specify the same CDR3. This chain joins TRBV5-4 and TRBJ2-4; D may be TRBD2 (6 bases). Per the germline V gene, CDR1 is SGHNT and CDR2 is YYREEE (reference sequence). Trimming removed 4 bases from V and 4 bases from J, with 18 bases in between. The CDR3 spans 16 residues. CDR3 loop: CASSTRDFIAKNIQYF. The DNA of the CDR3 is TGTGCCAGCAGCACCCGGGACTTTATAGCAAAAAACATTCAGTACTTC.

This chain links TRBV19 with TRBJ2-1; 7 positions match TRBD2. The CDR3 contains 16 residues. The junction had 10 bases not matched to a gene; V was cut back by 3 bases and J by 5 bases. CDR1 is LNHDA, CDR2 SQIVND, per germline (reference sequence). CDR3 sequence reads: CASSIQRDVLDNEQFF. The DNA of the CDR3 is TGTGCCAGTAGTATCCAGCGGGACGTTTTGGACAATGAGCAGTTCTTC.

The chain recombines TRBV9 with TRBJ1-1; possibly TRBD1 for D (6 bases). V lost 4 bases to trimming and J lost 5 bases, with 15 bases between them. CDR1 and CDR2 from the germline V gene are SGDLS and YYNGEE. The length of the CDR3 is 14 residues. The CDR3 DNA is TGTGCCAGCAGCAAAACCACACAGGGTACTGAAGCTTTCTTT. Translated, it gives CASSKTTQGTEAFF.

Only a few counts were recorded for this clone. This chain joins TRBV5-1 and TRBJ1-1, with TRBD1 identical over 8 bases. The CDR3 is 15 amino acids. V was pared by 2 bases and J by 1 base, with 4 bases of the junction left unmatched. The germline gives CDR1 SGHRS, CDR2 YFSETQ. CDR3 amino acids: CASSLKTGANTEAFF. In nucleotides, the CDR3 is TGCGCCAGCAGCTTAAAGACAGGGGCGAACACTGAAGCTTTCTTT.

The genes are TRBV2 and TRBJ2-2; TRBD2 matches 7 bases. The junction had 9 bases not matched to a gene; V was cut back by 7 bases and J by 4 bases. The CDR3 totals 15 residues. Germline V gene lookup returns CDR1 SNHLY and CDR2 FYNNEI. CDR3 region: CASIGPLAGTGELFF. In nucleotides, the CDR3 is TGTGCCAGCATCGGTCCTTTAGCGGGCACCGGGGAGCTGTTTTTT.

V and J are TRBV30 and TRBJ2-1, with D perhaps matching TRBD2 (6 bases). V lost 3 bases and J 3 bases, leaving 12 bases between the germline ends. Germline assignment: CDR1 GTSNPN and CDR2 SVGIG (reference sequence). The CDR3 is 14 amino acids. The DNA for the CDR3 is TGTGCCTGGAGGAAACGGACTAACTACAATGAGCAGTTCTTC. This translates into CAWRKRTNYNEQFF.

This sequence joins TRBV20-1 and TRBJ2-1; TRBD1 aligns across 7 bases. The germline CDR1 and CDR2 sequences are DFQATT and SNEGSKA (reference sequence). The CDR3 contains 11 residues. The ends lost 6 bases at V and 8 bases at J; junction bases unmatched: 4. The CDR3 DNA is TGCAGTGCGACAGGGTTGTATGAGCAGTTCTTC. This encodes CSATGLYEQFF.

The chain carries TRBV6-1 and TRBJ1-3; D remains unclear. Germline values: CDR1 MNHNS, CDR2 SASEGT. Trimming pared 2 bases from V and 5 bases from J, leaving 16 bases between. CDR3 length: 16 amino acids. The CDR3 reads CASSEPRPEARNTIYF. The CDR3 nucleotides are TGTGCCAGCAGTGAACCCAGACCCGAGGCAAGAAACACCATATATTTT.

In its sample, this clone was seen once. The chain employs TRBV11-3 and TRBJ2-2, with 7 nucleotides matching TRBD2. CDR1 is SGHNT and CDR2 is YENEEA in the germline V gene. The CDR3 has 15 residues. V was clipped by 7 bases and J by 2 bases; unmatched bases: 7. The CDR3 is CASIPGGLNTGELFF. In DNA form, the CDR3 reads TGTGCCAGCATCCCGGGGGGTCTTAACACCGGGGAGCTGTTTTTT.

This sequence joins TRBV5-1 and TRBJ1-6; no firm D call. The germline V gene has CDR1 SGHRS and CDR2 YFSETQ. V lost 1 base to trimming and J lost 8 bases, with 4 bases between them. This CDR3 is built from 12 residues. The CDR3 is CASSLSDSPLHF. CDR3 nucleotides: TGCGCCAGCAGCTTGTCGGATTCACCCCTCCACTTT.

This sequence joins TRBV27 and TRBJ1-5; maybe TRBD1 (5 bases). Per the germline V gene, CDR1 is MNHEY and CDR2 is SMNVEV (reference sequence). The CDR3 sequence is 14 residues long. V was shortened by 7 bases and J by 4 bases, with 14 bases between the two germline ends. Here the CDR3 reads CASTFRTRNQPQHF. For the CDR3, the DNA is TGTGCCAGCACCTTCCGGACACGGAATCAGCCCCAGCATTTT.

With regard to this clone: One end of the junction is discordant with germline, which a read error may explain. The chain links TRBV7-7 to TRBJ2-6, with D possibly being TRBD1 (5 bases). The V gene's germline CDR1 is SSHAT and CDR2 FNYEAQ (reference sequence). The CDR3 is 16 residues long. The CDR3 DNA follows: TGTGCTAGCAGCCCCACAGGAAGCTCTGGGGCCAACGTCCTGACTTTC. Protein: CASSPTGSSGANVLTF.

The chain combines TRBV28 with TRBJ2-6; 7 positions agree with TRBD1. Trimming removed 1 base from V and 4 bases from J; junction bases left unmatched: 4. CDR1 is MDHEN and CDR2 is SYDVKM in the germline V gene. This CDR3 region has 16 residues. CDR3 nucleotide sequence: TGTGCCAGCAGTTTATCGACAGGGACGGGGGCCAACGTCCTGACTTTC. This gives the protein CASSLSTGTGANVLTF.

V gene TRBV7-8 combines with J gene TRBJ1-5, with TRBD1 as a possible D gene (6 bases). Germline assignment: CDR1 SGHVS and CDR2 FQNEAQ. This CDR3 region has 15 residues. V lost 2 bases, J lost 3 bases, and 11 bases lay in between. The CDR3 reads CASSLSTGNNQPQHF. The CDR3 coding sequence is TGTGCCAGCAGCTTATCGACAGGCAACAATCAGCCCCAGCATTTT.

The chain links TRBV6-1 to TRBJ2-2; maybe TRBD1 (6 bases). The CDR3 length is 14 residues. V lost 11 bases, J lost 1 base, and 14 bases lay in between. Germline V gene lookup returns CDR1 MNHNS and CDR2 SASEGT. For the CDR3, the DNA is TGTGCCCTAGGGGGACATCGGAACACCGGGGAGCTGTTTTTT. This sequence encodes CALGGHRNTGELFF.

The chain uses TRBV5-1 and TRBJ2-2; TRBD2 might be the D (6 bases). Trimming left V 1 base short and J 5 bases short, with 9 bases between. CDR1 is SGHRS, CDR2 YFSETQ, per germline. There are 14 residues in the CDR3. CDR3 amino acids: CASSLTGVTGELFF. Here the CDR3 DNA reads TGCGCCAGCAGCTTGACGGGGGTGACCGGGGAGCTGTTTTTT.

This chain joins TRBV10-3 and TRBJ2-5, with TRBD1 matching 7 bases. The J call is in doubt because the DNA end fits TRBJ2-7 better. The CDR3 spans 15 residues. Germline V gene sequence: CDR1 ENHRY, CDR2 SYGVKD. The CDR3 sequence is CAIQGSDRLFGEQYF. The CDR3 nucleotides read TGTGCCATCCAGGGCTCGGACAGGCTATTCGGCGAGCAGTACTTC.

CDR3 amino acids: CAWSVTGYGYTF. The CDR3 region has the DNA TGTGCCTGGAGTGTGACAGGCTATGGCTACACCTTC. This chain uses TRBV30 with TRBJ1-2, with a weak D call TRBD1 (6 bases). Germline CDR1 and CDR2: GTSNPN and SVGIG (reference sequence). This CDR3 has 12 amino acids. V was shortened by 0 bases and J by 4 bases, with 6 bases between the two germline ends.

CDR3 protein: CASSPQRQGYNEQFF. In DNA form, the CDR3 reads TGTGCCAGCAGCCCCCAGAGACAGGGGTACAATGAGCAGTTCTTC. V usage is TRBV9 and J usage is TRBJ2-1; 8 positions agree with TRBD1. The V gene end was trimmed by 4 bases and the J gene end by 4 bases; junction bases not matched to a gene: 7. Germline V CDR1 and CDR2: SGDLS, YYNGEE. This CDR3 contains 15 residues.

The table lists this clone with a few counts. J is TRBJ2-4 and V is TRBV4-1; 7 bases line up with TRBD1. The CDR3 is made up of 16 amino acids. Germline V CDR1 and CDR2: MGHRA, YSYEKL. The V segment lost 1 base and the J segment 8 bases; nucleotides outside the gene matches: 11. The CDR3 reads CASSQGPGQGDYIQYF. The CDR3 DNA follows: TGCGCCAGCAGCCAAGGACCAGGGCAGGGGGATTACATTCAGTACTTC.